Below, 21 T cell receptor beta chains from the same sample are listed, as sequenced in a study of radiotherapy plus CTLA-4 blockade in lung cancer. Measured with immunoSEQ multiplex PCR; TCRdb has only the in-frame clones, and not every one. The repertoire consists of about 99,000 clones, with about 91% occurring once and the leading ten covering roughly 4.9%. The sample consisted of peripheral blood, taken from a patient treated with radiotherapy plus ipilimumab. Receptors were obtained from a human donor with non-small cell lung cancer that progressed on radiotherapy plus ipilimumab.

This clone was detected a few times. Its ends do not fully match the called genes, so a read error is possible. The V and J genes are TRBV5-8 and TRBJ2-3, with 12 bases that match TRBD2. Germline assignment: CDR1 SGHTS and CDR2 YDEGEE. CDR3 length: 17 amino acids. The CDR3 here is CASSLAATSGSKDTQYF. CDR3 DNA sequence: TGTGCCAGCAGCTTGGCCGCGACTAGCGGGAGCAAAGATACGCAGTATTTT.

The chain employs TRBV28 and TRBJ1-2, with TRBD1 as a possible D gene (5 bases). The V and J ends lost 6 bases and 0 bases respectively, with 14 bases between them. Germline CDR1 reads MDHEN; CDR2 reads SYDVKM. This CDR3 has 15 amino acids. In DNA, the CDR3 is TGTGCCAGCAGAACCGAGGGGTTAGCTAACTATGGCTACACCTTC. It yields the protein CASRTEGLANYGYTF.

This chain uses TRBV15 with TRBJ1-3; 7 bases agree with TRBD1. The CDR3 covers 17 residues. The V gene's germline CDR1 is LNHNV and CDR2 YYDKDF (reference sequence). J lost 5 bases, V lost 3 bases, and 13 bases had no gene match. CDR3 nucleotide sequence: TGTGCCACCAGCAGGGTCGACAGGGAAGTATTTAGAAACACCATATATTTT. Its translation: CATSRVDREVFRNTIYF.

This chain uses TRBV27 with TRBJ2-2; D is unclear. CDR3 length equals 14 residues. From germline, CDR1 is MNHEY and CDR2 SMNVEV (reference sequence). Trimming pared 4 bases from V and 0 bases from J, leaving 6 bases between. CDR3 nucleotides: TGTGCCAGCAGTTCAACAGCGAACACCGGGGAGCTGTTTTTT. Its protein product is CASSSTANTGELFF.

The chain combines TRBV29-1 with TRBJ2-1; possible D gene TRBD2, 5 bases. Per germline, CDR1 SQVTM and CDR2 ANQGSEA. Trimming cost V 6 bases and J 0 bases, with 18 bases left between them. This CDR3 contains 16 residues. The CDR3 coding sequence is TGCAGCGTACACCCCCCCGGGGATTACTCCTACAATGAGCAGTTCTTC. This sequence encodes CSVHPPGDYSYNEQFF.

V usage is TRBV9 and J usage is TRBJ1-1; 9 bases map to TRBD1. The CDR3 loop spans 14 amino acids. The V gene end was trimmed by 4 bases and the J gene end by 5 bases; junction bases not matched to a gene: 6. CDR1 and CDR2 from the germline V gene are SGDLS and YYNGEE. In DNA form, the CDR3 reads TGTGCCAGCAGCACTACAGGGGGCTATACTGAAGCTTTCTTT. Translating it yields CASSTTGGYTEAFF. The variable domain in full, with the rest retrieved from reference TRBV9 and TRBJ1-1, is DSGVTQTPKHLITATGQRVTLRCSPRSGDLSVYWYQQSLDQGLQFLIQYYNGEERAKGNILERFSAQQFPDLHSELNLSSLELGDSALYFCASSTTGGYTEAFFGQGTRLTVV.

The V and J genes are TRBV2 and TRBJ1-2; no firm D call. Trimming pared 3 bases from V and 7 bases from J, leaving 12 bases between. Germline CDR1 reads SNHLY; CDR2 reads FYNNEI. This CDR3 spans 13 amino acids. The CDR3 is CASSEAVCSGYTF. Written as DNA, the CDR3 is TGTGCCAGCAGTGAGGCTGTTTGTTCTGGCTACACCTTC.

The chain couples TRBV5-1 to TRBJ2-3; the match to TRBD1 covers 7 bases. V lost 4 bases to trimming and J lost 2 bases; unmatched junction nucleotides: 4. Germline V gene data show CDR1 as SGHRS and CDR2 as YFSETQ. The CDR3 is 14 amino acids. The CDR3 reads CASSMGQNTDTQYF. The DNA of the CDR3 is TGCGCCAGCAGCATGGGACAGAACACAGATACGCAGTATTTT.

This clone showed up just a few times. The chain links TRBV6-1 to TRBJ2-7, with D perhaps given as TRBD1 or TRBD2 (5 bases each). With 1 base removed from V and 4 bases from J, the gap between germline ends came to 14 bases. This CDR3 region has 15 residues. CDR1 and CDR2 from the germline V gene are MNHNS and SASEGT. In nucleotides, the CDR3 is TGTGCCAGCAGTGAAGGTTGGGGGAAGATATACGAGCAGTACTTC. As protein: CASSEGWGKIYEQYF.

The sample holds one count of this clone. The gene calls are TRBV6-1 and TRBJ2-3, with TRBD1 matching 8 bases. The CDR3 is made up of 15 amino acids. V lost 5 bases and J lost 3; bases outside the gene matches: 7. Germline values: CDR1 MNHNS, CDR2 SASEGT. CDR3 DNA: TGTGCCAGCAGTCTGGACAGGGTCCGGACAGATACGCAGTATTTT. Translating gives CASSLDRVRTDTQYF.

This chain links TRBV2 with TRBJ2-2; 9 positions agree with TRBD2. The V gene's germline CDR1 is SNHLY and CDR2 FYNNEI. V dropped 11 bases and J dropped 0; count of bases not matched to a gene: 7. The CDR3 consists of 15 residues. CDR3 DNA sequence: TGTGCCGGCGGGAGGGCGGGGTCGAACACCGGGGAGCTGTTTTTT. Residues: CAGGRAGSNTGELFF.

This clone appeared a single time. The chain uses TRBV5-6 and TRBJ2-3; D is uncertain. This CDR3 contains 14 residues. V lost 3 bases to trimming and J lost 11 bases, with 19 bases between them. Germline values: CDR1 SGHDT, CDR2 YYEEEE. CDR3 loop: CASSYLNMEPGQYF. The CDR3 DNA sequence: TGTGCCAGCAGCTACCTTAATATGGAGCCCGGGCAGTATTTT.

In DNA form, the CDR3 reads TGCGCCAGCAGCGCGGGAGATGACTATGGCTACACCTTC. Translated, it gives CASSAGDDYGYTF. The rearrangement uses TRBV5-1 and TRBJ1-2; unclear D gene. Deletions cut 4 bases from V and 3 bases from J, with 10 bases between. The germline gives CDR1 SGHRS, CDR2 YFSETQ. This CDR3 spans 13 amino acids.

The chain carries TRBV2 and TRBJ2-7, with TRBD2 matching 13 bases. V was clipped by 5 bases and J by 4 bases; unmatched bases: 5. Germline CDR1 SNHLY, CDR2 FYNNEI. The CDR3 runs 15 residues. Here the CDR3 DNA reads TGTGCCAGCAGTTACGGACTAGCGGGAGAATACGAGCAGTACTTC. This sequence encodes CASSYGLAGEYEQYF.

The chain has TRBV5-1 and TRBJ2-3, with a possible D match to TRBD2 (7 bases). Germline loops: CDR1 SGHRS, CDR2 YFSETQ. V lost 4 bases to trimming and J lost 0 bases, with 18 bases between them. The CDR3 is 17 residues long. CDR3 amino acids: CASSLPGGMTSTDTQYF. The CDR3 DNA is TGCGCCAGCAGCCTGCCGGGGGGCATGACTAGCACAGATACGCAGTATTTT.

V is TRBV7-8 and J is TRBJ2-7, with 11 positions matching TRBD2. The V gene end was trimmed by 10 bases and the J gene end by 0 bases; junction bases not matched to a gene: 5. CDR3 length: 14 residues. Germline CDR1 and CDR2: SGHVS and FQNEAQ. CDR3 region: CATIAGGPSYEQYF. The DNA of the CDR3 is TGTGCCACTATAGCGGGAGGGCCCTCCTACGAGCAGTACTTC.

The rearrangement links TRBV5-4 to TRBJ2-7, with D perhaps TRBD2 (6 bases). CDR1 is SGHNT, CDR2 YYREEE, per germline (reference sequence). Between the trimmed V and J ends, which lost 4 bases and 4 bases, there was a span of 15 bases. The CDR3 length is 14 residues. The CDR3 loop is CASSPWGLDYEQYF. CDR3 nucleotides: TGTGCCAGCAGCCCGTGGGGACTCGATTACGAGCAGTACTTC. The entire variable domain, with the rest obtained from reference TRBV5-4 and TRBJ2-7, is as follows: ETGVTQSPTHLIKTRGQQVTLRCSSQSGHNTVSWYQQALGQGPQFIFQYYREEENGRGNFPPRFSGLQFPNYSSELNVNALELDDSALYLCASSPWGLDYEQYFGPGTRLTVT.

The chain employs TRBV5-4 and TRBJ2-5, with 13 bases fitting TRBD2. The germline gives CDR1 SGHNT, CDR2 YYREEE (reference sequence). J lost 2 bases, V lost 4 bases, and 2 bases had no gene match. This CDR3 is 15 amino acids long. The CDR3 spells CASSAGLAGQETQYF. The CDR3 DNA sequence: TGTGCCAGCAGCGCGGGACTAGCGGGGCAAGAGACCCAGTACTTC. Using reference TRBV5-4 and TRBJ2-5 for the parts outside the CDR3, the full variable domain is ETGVTQSPTHLIKTRGQQVTLRCSSQSGHNTVSWYQQALGQGPQFIFQYYREEENGRGNFPPRFSGLQFPNYSSELNVNALELDDSALYLCASSAGLAGQETQYFGPGTRLLVL.

The rearrangement uses TRBV2 and TRBJ2-1, with 12 bases that match TRBD2. This CDR3 spans 15 amino acids. CDR1 SNHLY and CDR2 FYNNEI come from the germline V gene. V trimming: 1 base; J trimming: 10 bases; junction bases outside the gene matches: 5. CDR3 sequence reads: CASSEDLAGGEEQFF. In DNA form, the CDR3 reads TGTGCCAGCAGTGAAGACCTAGCGGGAGGGGAGGAGCAGTTCTTC.

The rearrangement uses TRBV9 and TRBJ1-1; 9 bases align to TRBD1. V lost 4 bases and J lost 3; bases outside the gene matches: 7. The CDR3 has 15 amino acids. From germline, CDR1 is SGDLS and CDR2 YYNGEE. CDR3 region: CASSRQGQGYTEAFF. The CDR3 DNA sequence: TGTGCCAGCAGCCGCCAGGGACAGGGATACACTGAAGCTTTCTTT.

V gene TRBV2 combines with J gene TRBJ2-1; weak D call: TRBD1 (5 bases). CDR1 is SNHLY and CDR2 is FYNNEI in the germline V gene. This CDR3 contains 15 residues. Trimming removed 7 bases from V and 4 bases from J, with 17 bases in between. The CDR3 is CASNPQDLLYNEQFF. The CDR3 DNA reads TGTGCCAGCAACCCACAGGACCTCCTATACAATGAGCAGTTCTTC.